Given below is one T cell receptor (beta chain) in context. The sample originates from a study of blood T cells in healthy people across ages. Alongside a J-beta primer mix, a sample-barcoded 5' primer served in a second PCR lasting 7 to 11 cycles. TCRdb reprocessed the 5' RACE reads with MiXCR, giving one entry per CDR3 protein. The sample gives 1 million or so distinct CDR3 sequences, more than 40% of which show up once; approximately 17% is in the top ten. Germline CDR1 reads MNHNY; CDR2 reads SVGAGI (reference sequence). Unmatched junction bases numbered 9, after V lost 6 bases and J lost 9 bases. There are 15 residues in the CDR3.

The TCR originated in a woman aged 55-70 years in good health. V is TRBV6-6 and J is TRBJ1-6, with 9 nucleotides matching TRBD1. Sequencing input: blood. CDR3 sequence: CASRHAGQGLSPLHF. CDR3 DNA: TGTGCCAGCAGGCACGCGGGACAGGGACTTTCACCCCTCCACTTT.